These 10 T cell receptor beta chains share one sample of origin, sequenced in a study of blood T cell repertoires in COVID-19. TCRdb's table, derived via immunoSEQ multiplex PCR, lists solely in-frame clones and lacks some. The top ten clones hold 1.5% to 2% of a sample with tens of thousands of clones, approximately 91% of them seen once. The sample consisted of peripheral blood. The receptors stem from a human donor in a cohort sampled during active COVID-19.

This clone was picked up one time. The CDR3 sequence is CASSLTPTGLGYGYTF. Written as DNA, the CDR3 is TGTGCCAGCAGTTTAACACCGACAGGGCTCGGCTATGGCTACACCTTC. The V call is TRBV27, the J call TRBJ1-2, with 7 bases aligning to TRBD1. Germline V CDR1 and CDR2: MNHEY, SMNVEV (reference sequence). The CDR3 has 16 amino acids. The J segment lost 4 bases and the V segment lost 2 bases, leaving 10 bases of the junction unmatched.

V gene TRBV7-9 combines with J gene TRBJ1-2; no definite D call. Trimming took 1 base from V and 8 from J, leaving 11 bases between them. This CDR3 has 13 amino acids. The germline V gene has CDR1 SEHNR and CDR2 FQNEAQ (reference sequence). The CDR3 bases are TGTGCCAGCAGCTTAGGGGAGTCGGTCGGCTACACCTTC. As protein: CASSLGESVGYTF.

The rearrangement joins TRBV23-1 to TRBJ2-5, with 7 bases that match TRBD2. TRBV23-1 has ORF status, its function being uncertain. V trimming: 8 bases; J trimming: 6 bases; junction bases outside the gene matches: 18. The CDR3 contains 16 residues. The DNA of the CDR3 is TGCGCCAGCGGAGGAGTAGCGGGTAAGAGGGGAAAGACCCAGTACTTC. This codes for CASGGVAGKRGKTQYF.

The chain carries TRBV4-3 and TRBJ2-7, with 12 bases aligning to TRBD2. CDR1 LGHNA and CDR2 YSLEER come from the germline V gene. The J segment lost 4 bases and the V segment lost 1 base, leaving 5 bases of the junction unmatched. CDR3 size: 16 residues. The CDR3: CASSQALAGGWYEQYF. The CDR3 nucleotides read TGCGCCAGCAGCCAAGCCCTAGCGGGAGGGTGGTACGAGCAGTACTTC.

V and J are TRBV19 and TRBJ2-1; 8 positions match TRBD1. Unmatched junction bases numbered 5, after V lost 4 bases and J lost 6 bases. This CDR3 has 14 residues. CDR1 LNHDA and CDR2 SQIVND come from the germline V gene (reference sequence). CDR3 loop: CASSTDRGSNEQFF. The CDR3 DNA sequence: TGTGCCAGTAGTACAGACAGGGGCTCCAATGAGCAGTTCTTC.

This chain links TRBV29-1 with TRBJ2-7, with D maybe TRBD2 (5 bases). The CDR3 is 12 amino acids. CDR1 SQVTM and CDR2 ANQGSEA come from the germline V gene. V lost 7 bases and J 5 bases, leaving 15 bases between the germline ends. For the CDR3, the DNA is TGCAGCGCCGCTTTAAAGGGAGACGAGCAGTACTTC. Protein product: CSAALKGDEQYF.

The chain is built from TRBV6-5 and TRBJ2-2; 7 bases match TRBD1. Germline V lookup: CDR1 MNHEY, CDR2 SVGAGI. J was trimmed by 6 bases and V by 1 base; bases with no gene match: 5. CDR3 length: 15 amino acids. Here the CDR3 reads CASSYWTGVAGELFF. The CDR3 DNA reads TGTGCCAGCAGTTACTGGACAGGCGTGGCCGGGGAGCTGTTTTTT.

V is TRBV11-3 and J is TRBJ1-1, with D unresolved. The V and J ends lost 8 bases and 1 base respectively, with 11 bases between them. CDR3 size: 13 residues. Germline loops: CDR1 SGHNT, CDR2 YENEEA. CDR3 DNA sequence: TGTGCCAGCGACAATAGACGGAACACTGAAGCTTTCTTT. Residues: CASDNRRNTEAFF.

The chain has TRBV11-2 and TRBJ2-7, with 9 positions matching TRBD1. Looked up from germline, CDR1 is SGHAT and CDR2 is FQNNGV. CDR3 length equals 13 residues. V lost 4 bases to trimming and J lost 5 bases; unmatched junction nucleotides: 3. CDR3 region: CASSWGTGNEQYF. In DNA, the CDR3 is TGTGCCAGCAGCTGGGGGACAGGGAACGAGCAGTACTTC.

This sequence joins TRBV7-9 and TRBJ2-1; TRBD2 might be the D (6 bases). CDR1 is SEHNR, CDR2 FQNEAQ, per germline (reference sequence). The CDR3 contains 14 residues. Trimming shortened V by 3 bases and J by 8 bases, and 14 bases separated the two germline ends. CDR3 sequence: CASSLGGTADEQFF. DNA for the CDR3: TGTGCCAGCAGCTTGGGCGGGACCGCCGATGAGCAGTTCTTC.